The sequence of this T cell receptor (beta chain) was determined in a study of T cells after yellow fever vaccination. TCRdb recomputed calls from the 5' RACE reads with MiXCR, one row per CDR3 protein. The table records a few hundred thousand distinct CDR3 sequences, around 10% of them present only once. This clonotype was counted between two and nine times. The CDR3 sequence is 13 residues long. Germline V gene data show CDR1 as MNHEY and CDR2 as SVGEGT. V was cut by 7 bases and J by 6 bases, with 12 bases left in between. The sequences come from PBMCs, collected on the day of the first yellow fever vaccination. This receptor was obtained from a man between 18 and 29 years old who received the YFV17D yellow fever vaccine. The rearrangement links TRBV6-2 or TRBV6-3 to TRBJ2-2; maybe TRBD1 (5 bases). CDR3 nucleotide sequence: TGTGCCAGCACCAACTCCAGGGCCGGGGAGCTGTTTTTT. It specifies CASTNSRAGELFF.